This is a list of T cell receptor beta chains from one sample in a study of T cell responses to AZD1222 COVID-19 vaccine. Produced via immunoSEQ multiplex PCR; TCRdb's table is partial and in-frame only. The sample consists of 120,000 or so clones, about 85% of them appearing once. Material: peripheral blood, obtained on day 0 of AZD1222 vaccination. The receptors originated from an adult in good health. Both conserved end residues are part of each CDR3. A D gene is named only where the DNA matches it firmly. Clone size is stated in some rows and not others, as once, few, many or a class when expanded.

DNA,CDR3,V,size,D,J
TGTGCCAGCAGCTTAGCATATAAAGGCGACACTGAAGCTTTCTTT,CASSLAYKGDTEAFF,TRBV7-2,NA,NA,TRBJ1-1
TGCGCCAGCAGCCAGGATCAGTACTATGGCTACACCTTC,CASSQDQYYGYTF,TRBV4-1,NA,NA,TRBJ1-2
TGTGCCAGTAGCTTCAGGGGCAGGGAGCCCCAGCATTTT,CASSFRGREPQHF,TRBV19,NA,NA,TRBJ1-5
TGTGCCAGCATCTCTCGGGGTTCAGAGCAGTTCTTC,CASISRGSEQFF,TRBV27,few,NA,TRBJ2-1
TGTGCCAGTAGTATGCTGCGGGGGGTTTCCAATGAGCAGTTCTTC,CASSMLRGVSNEQFF,TRBV19,NA,TRBD2,TRBJ2-1
TGCGCCAGCAGCCAAGATGGGGTGGCGGACAATGAGCAGTTCTTC,CASSQDGVADNEQFF,TRBV4-3,NA,NA,TRBJ2-1
TGTGCCAGCAGCGTAGGGAGTGGAGGTAATTCACCCCTCCACTTT,CASSVGSGGNSPLHF,TRBV9,NA,NA,TRBJ1-6
TGTGCCAGCAGGGCTCAGGGGGCGCGGGGCTATGGCTACACCTTC,CASRAQGARGYGYTF,TRBV2,NA,TRBD1,TRBJ1-2
TGTGCCAGCAGCTTAGCTGGGCCTTGGGCAGATACGCAGTATTTT,CASSLAGPWADTQYF,TRBV7-8,NA,NA,TRBJ2-3
TGTGCCAGCAGCTTCAGCCCGGGGGAGACCCAGTACTTC,CASSFSPGETQYF,TRBV7-2,NA,NA,TRBJ2-5
TGTGCCAGCAGCCAACCCAATGGAGCGGGGGGGCGGAATGAGCAGTTCTTC,CASSQPNGAGGRNEQFF,TRBV5-4,NA,TRBD2,TRBJ2-1
TGCGCCAGCAGCCAAGAAGCGGGCAGCGGGCAGCCCCAGCATTTT,CASSQEAGSGQPQHF,TRBV4-3,NA,NA,TRBJ1-5
TGCAGCGTGCAGGGACACTCTGGAAACACCATATATTTT,CSVQGHSGNTIYF,TRBV29-1,NA,NA,TRBJ1-3
TGTGCTAGCAGCTTTCAACGGCAAGAGACCCAGTACTTC,CASSFQRQETQYF,TRBV7-7,NA,NA,TRBJ2-5
TGTGCCAGCAGCTTAGATAGACAGAACGAGCAGTACTTC,CASSLDRQNEQYF,TRBV11-3,NA,NA,TRBJ2-7
TGCAGCGTTGTCCAGGGGACAGCGCGGAGCTCCTATAATTCACCCCTCCACTTT,CSVVQGTARSSYNSPLHF,TRBV29-1,NA,TRBD1,TRBJ1-6
TGTGCCAGCAGTGAAAGGGACAGCCTCAACGAGCAGTACTTC,CASSERDSLNEQYF,TRBV6-4,NA,TRBD1,TRBJ2-7
TGTGCCACCAGTGATTTAGGGGGGGACACAGATACGCAGTATTTT,CATSDLGGDTDTQYF,TRBV24-1,NA,NA,TRBJ2-3
TGTGCCACCAGTGGTTCGGGGGGGCAGGATGAGCAGTTCTTC,CATSGSGGQDEQFF,TRBV24-1,NA,TRBD2,TRBJ2-1
TGTGCCAGCAGCTCCGGACAGGGCCCGGGGACACTGTTTTTT,CASSSGQGPGTLFF,TRBV5-6,NA,TRBD1,TRBJ1-4
TGTGCCAGCAGTTCCTCGGGGGGAAACACCATATATTTT,CASSSSGGNTIYF,TRBV6-5,once,NA,TRBJ1-3
TGTGCCAGCAGTTACGAGGGAAACACTGAAGCTTTCTTT,CASSYEGNTEAFF,TRBV2,few,NA,TRBJ1-1
TGTGCCAGCAGCTTGGAACTGGGGAGTCAGCCCCAGCATTTT,CASSLELGSQPQHF,TRBV5-5,NA,NA,TRBJ1-5
TGTGCCAGCAGCCGCCCTGGACTAAAGTACAATGAGCAGTTCTTC,CASSRPGLKYNEQFF,TRBV6-6,NA,NA,TRBJ2-1
TGTGCCAGCAGCGTCGGCGGCGGGCGCCAGGAGACCCAGTACTTC,CASSVGGGRQETQYF,TRBV14,NA,NA,TRBJ2-5
TGTGCCAGCAGCCCGCGACAGGATTGGGCCGCCGGGGAGCTGTTTTTT,CASSPRQDWAAGELFF,TRBV4-2,once,NA,TRBJ2-2
TGCAGTGCTCCCGCCTATGGCTACACCTTC,CSAPAYGYTF,TRBV20-1,NA,NA,TRBJ1-2
TGTGCCAGCAACACGCCTGGGGGGAGGATTGAAGCTTTCTTT,CASNTPGGRIEAFF,TRBV28,NA,NA,TRBJ1-1
TGTGCCAGTAGTATAGCCCTACGACTCGAGCAGTACTTC,CASSIALRLEQYF,TRBV19,NA,NA,TRBJ2-7
TGCGCCAGCAGCCAAGACCAGGGGCTGGGCGGGGAGCTGTTTTTT,CASSQDQGLGGELFF,TRBV4-1,NA,NA,TRBJ2-2
TGTGCCAGCAGTTTAGCGGGTTGGGGGGGAAACACTGAAGCTTTCTTT,CASSLAGWGGNTEAFF,TRBV28,NA,NA,TRBJ1-1
TGTGCCAGCAGCGGTTATAGCAATCAGCCCCAGCATTTT,CASSGYSNQPQHF,TRBV7-9,NA,NA,TRBJ1-5
TGTGCCAGCAGCTTAACAGTGAACACTGAAGCTTTCTTT,CASSLTVNTEAFF,TRBV13,NA,NA,TRBJ1-1
TGTGCCAGCAGCGGGGGGACAGGGATCAATCAGCCCCAGCATTTT,CASSGGTGINQPQHF,TRBV7-9,NA,TRBD1,TRBJ1-5
TGTGCCAGCAGTTTACAGGGGAATCAGCCCCAGCATTTT,CASSLQGNQPQHF,TRBV12-3/TRBV12-4,NA,NA,TRBJ1-5
TGTGCCAGCAGCTTGGACAGGACGCCGAATCAGCCCCAGCATTTT,CASSLDRTPNQPQHF,TRBV6-5,NA,TRBD1,TRBJ1-5